The T cell receptor (beta chain) described here comes from a study of vaccination and CD4 T cells after COVID-19. Study as a whole: Of the convalescent patients, who were SARS-CoV-2 positive by nasal swab PCR, about 10 had mild and one severe disease. The study drew post-COVID samples a median around 92 days after diagnosis (range 35 to 161). Six males and four females constituted the convalescent cohort, two of whom were Hispanic.

Specified treatment: approximately nine-day PBMC culture with coronavirus spike peptide pools or control peptides (ViraFEST assay). This CDR3 has 13 amino acids. The V and J ends lost 10 bases and 11 bases respectively, with 23 bases between them. A remark on this clonotype: The antigen is undetermined.

The Oncomine TCR Beta short-read assay generated sequence data from the DNA of cultured CD4+ T cells. From CD4+ T cells that had been cultured, genomic DNA was extracted. From the PCR reads, TCRdb called clonotypes with MiXCR, one entry per CDR3 protein. Of several thousand distinct CDR3 sequences in the sample, about 19% are singletons; the top ten hold 15% to 20%. The sequencing sample was made of CD4+ T cells from blood, cultured in vitro. The genes are TRBV12-3 or TRBV12-4 and TRBJ1-2, with D unclear. This TCR derives from a human donor who had recovered from COVID-19. CDR3 sequence: CAILSNNTRGYTF. The CDR3 coding sequence is TGTGCCATCCTTTCAAACAATACCAGAGGTTACACCTTC.